This T cell receptor (beta chain) was identified during a study of blood T cell repertoires in COVID-19. Original handling: Estimates of nucleated cell counts were drawn from the amplification of reference gene primers. Data came from immunoSEQ multiplex PCR; TCRdb stores just in-frame clones and leaves some out. V, J and clone size were drawn from that table, and D and trimming were deduced from the DNA. The sample has about 210,000 clones, approximately 85% seen once. The CDR3 has 15 residues. J was trimmed by 3 bases and V by 8 bases; bases with no gene match: 8. Germline CDR1 LNHDA, CDR2 SQIVND (reference sequence).

Sequenced input: peripheral blood. The chain couples TRBV19 to TRBJ2-4, with 9 bases lining up with TRBD1. The receptor was isolated from a man in his fifties or sixties with COVID-19, enrolled during active disease. In DNA form, the CDR3 reads TGTGCCAGTCGAACAGGGGGACAGGGCAAAAACATTCAGTACTTC. As protein: CASRTGGQGKNIQYF.